This T cell receptor (beta chain) was sequenced for a study of T cell changes during pregnancy in multiple sclerosis. This clone was seen only a few times. The repertoire was sequenced with immunoSEQ multiplex PCR; TCRdb's copy has only in-frame clones and lacks some. Of about 75,000 clones in the sample, more than 70% were seen once. The CDR3 runs 12 residues. Looked up from germline, CDR1 is SEHNR and CDR2 is FQNEAQ (reference sequence). The V and J ends lost 4 bases and 0 bases respectively, with 3 bases between them. The rearrangement uses TRBV7-9 and TRBJ1-1; no clear D gene. The material sequenced was peripheral blood, taken in the first trimester of pregnancy. This TCR was sampled from a female donor in good health, enrolled as a control in a pregnancy study. The CDR3 DNA reads TGTGCCAGCAGCTCCATGAACACTGAAGCTTTCTTT. Amino acid sequence: CASSSMNTEAFF.